Listed below are T cell receptor beta chains from one sample, sequenced in a study of Graves' ophthalmopathy and Graves' hyperthyroidism. TCRdb recomputed calls from the multiplex PCR reads with MiXCR, one row per CDR3 protein. The sample has over a million distinct CDR3 sequences; 35% to 45% are singletons. Sequences were obtained from peripheral blood or thyroid tissue (not recorded which). Receptor source: an adult man with Graves' hyperthyroidism. Both conserved end residues are part of each CDR3. A D gene is named only where the DNA matches it firmly. Part of the rows lack a size; the others show once, few, many or a class for expanded clones.

V	size	J	D	DNA	CDR3
TRBV12-3/TRBV12-4	many	TRBJ1-5	TRBD1	TGTGCCAGCAGTCAGGGACAGGGAGGCGGCAATCAGCCCCAGCATTTT	CASSQGQGGGNQPQHF
TRBV29-1	-	TRBJ2-6	TRBD1	TGCAGCGTTGAGACAGACAGGGCGAACACTGAAGCTTTC	CSVETDRANTEAF
TRBV7-8	many	TRBJ1-1	TRBD1	TGTGCCAGCAGCCAACAGGGGTGGGAAGCTTTCTTT	CASSQQGWEAFF
TRBV29-1	-	TRBJ1-2	TRBD1	TGCAGCGTTAGACAGGGAGCCGGGACCGGCTACACCTTC	CSVRQGAGTGYTF
TRBV7-9	-	TRBJ2-5	-	TGTGCCAGCAGGGCCGCGGGCGGGCTTACGGACCAGTACTTC	CASRAAGGLTDQYF
TRBV20-1	few	TRBJ1-5	-	TGCAGTGCTAGAGTTTGGGGTTCTGTAGGCAATCAGCCCCAGCATTTT	CSARVWGSVGNQPQHF
TRBV6-5	once	TRBJ2-2	TRBD2	TGTGCCAGCACCCAAGGTTGGCGGGAGGGGAACACCGGGGAGCTGTTTTTT	CASTQGWREGNTGELFF
TRBV29-1	once	TRBJ1-2	TRBD1	TGCAGCGTTGCGAGGCAGGGGGCGGGAGGCTACACCTTC	CSVARQGAGGYTF
TRBV12-3/TRBV12-4	-	TRBJ2-7	TRBD2	TGTGCCAGCAGTTACACGGGGACTAGCGGGGGGGCGAACGAGCAGTACTTC	CASSYTGTSGGANEQYF
TRBV20-1	many	TRBJ1-2	-	TGCAGTGCTAGGGTCGGGGACCTTCGGGGCTACACCTTC	CSARVGDLRGYTF
TRBV10-3	-	TRBJ2-5	TRBD2	TGTGCCAGCATCATACGGGAGGGCCGTGAGACCCAGTACTTC	CASIIREGRETQYF
TRBV5-6	few	TRBJ1-6	TRBD1	TGTGCCAGCAGCTCGCCCGTACAGGGGGATTCACCCCTCCACTTT	CASSSPVQGDSPLHF
TRBV12-3/TRBV12-4	-	TRBJ2-6	TRBD1	TGTGCCAGCAGTTTGGATAGGGGGCATGGGGCCAACGTCCTGACTTTC	CASSLDRGHGANVLTF
TRBV13	-	TRBJ2-7	-	TGTGCCAGCAGAGGGGACGATGGGGGCGAGCAGTACTTC	CASRGDDGGEQYF
TRBV5-1	-	TRBJ1-2	-	TGCGCCAGCGGCCCCGAGGGAGGAGGGTTGTTGGGGGGCTACACCTTC	CASGPEGGGLLGGYTF
TRBV19	-	TRBJ1-1	-	TGTGCCGTCGCGGGACTCATGAACACTGAAGCTTTCTTT	CAVAGLMNTEAFF